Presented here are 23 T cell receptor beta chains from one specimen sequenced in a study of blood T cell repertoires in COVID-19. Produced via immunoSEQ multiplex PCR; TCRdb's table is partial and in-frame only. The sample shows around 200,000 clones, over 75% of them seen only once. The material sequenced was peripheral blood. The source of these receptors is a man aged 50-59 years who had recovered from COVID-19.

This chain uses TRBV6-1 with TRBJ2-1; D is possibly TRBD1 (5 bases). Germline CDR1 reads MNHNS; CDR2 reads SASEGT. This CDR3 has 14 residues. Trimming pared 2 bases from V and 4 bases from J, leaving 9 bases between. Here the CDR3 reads CASSENQGYNEQFF. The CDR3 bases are TGTGCCAGCAGTGAAAACCAGGGTTACAATGAGCAGTTCTTC.

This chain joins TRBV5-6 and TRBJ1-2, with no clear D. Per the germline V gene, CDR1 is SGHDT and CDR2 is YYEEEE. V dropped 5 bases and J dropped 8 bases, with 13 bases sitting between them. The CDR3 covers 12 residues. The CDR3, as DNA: TGTGCCAGCAGTCCAATGGGCCGGGGCTACACCTTC. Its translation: CASSPMGRGYTF.

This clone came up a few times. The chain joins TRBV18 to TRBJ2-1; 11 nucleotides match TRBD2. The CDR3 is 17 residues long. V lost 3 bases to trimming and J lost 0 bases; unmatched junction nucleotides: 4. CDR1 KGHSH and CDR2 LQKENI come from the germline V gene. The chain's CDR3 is CASSPPSGRSSYNEQFF. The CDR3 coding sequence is TGTGCCAGCTCACCCCCTAGCGGGAGGAGCTCCTACAATGAGCAGTTCTTC. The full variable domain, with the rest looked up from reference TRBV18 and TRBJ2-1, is NAGVMQNPRHLVRRRGQEARLRCSPMKGHSHVYWYRQLPEEGLKFMVYLQKENIIDESGMPKERFSAEFPKEGPSILRIQQVVRGDSAAYFCASSPPSGRSSYNEQFFGPGTRLTVL.

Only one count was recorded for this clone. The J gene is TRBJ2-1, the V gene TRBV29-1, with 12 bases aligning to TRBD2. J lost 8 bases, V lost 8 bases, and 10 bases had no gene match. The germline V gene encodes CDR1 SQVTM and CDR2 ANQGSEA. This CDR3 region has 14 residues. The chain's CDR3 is CSLTTSGRFYEQFF. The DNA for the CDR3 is TGCAGCCTGACGACTAGCGGGAGATTCTATGAGCAGTTCTTC.

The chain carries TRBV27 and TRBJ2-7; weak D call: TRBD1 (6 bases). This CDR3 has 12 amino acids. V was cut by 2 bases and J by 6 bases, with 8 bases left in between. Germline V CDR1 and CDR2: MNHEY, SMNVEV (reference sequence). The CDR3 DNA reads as TGTGCCAGCAGTTTAGAAGGGGGCGAGCAGTACTTC. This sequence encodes CASSLEGGEQYF.

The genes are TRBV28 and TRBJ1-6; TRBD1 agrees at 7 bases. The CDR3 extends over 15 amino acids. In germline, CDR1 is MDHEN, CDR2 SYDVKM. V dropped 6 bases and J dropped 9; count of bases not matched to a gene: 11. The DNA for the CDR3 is TGTGCCAGCAGCGTACAGGGGTCGGGGGTTTCACCCCTCCACTTT. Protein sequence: CASSVQGSGVSPLHF.

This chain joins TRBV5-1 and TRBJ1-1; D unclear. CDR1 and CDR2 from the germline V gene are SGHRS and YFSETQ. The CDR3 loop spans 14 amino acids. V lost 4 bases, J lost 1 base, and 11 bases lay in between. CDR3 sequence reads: CASSPLRQNTEAFF. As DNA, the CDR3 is TGCGCCAGCAGCCCCCTCAGACAGAACACTGAAGCTTTCTTT.

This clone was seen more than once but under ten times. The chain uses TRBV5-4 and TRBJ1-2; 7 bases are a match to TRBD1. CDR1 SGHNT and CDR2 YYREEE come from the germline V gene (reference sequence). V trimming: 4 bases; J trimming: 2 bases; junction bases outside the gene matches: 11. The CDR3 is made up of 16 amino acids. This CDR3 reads CASSVLDRVLNYGYTF. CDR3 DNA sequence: TGTGCCAGCAGCGTATTAGACAGGGTCCTCAACTATGGCTACACCTTC.

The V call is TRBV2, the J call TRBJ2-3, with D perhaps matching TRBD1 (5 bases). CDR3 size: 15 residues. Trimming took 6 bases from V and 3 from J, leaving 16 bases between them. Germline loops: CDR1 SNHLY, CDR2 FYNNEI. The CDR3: CASRLESTETDTQYF. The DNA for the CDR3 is TGTGCCAGCAGATTGGAGTCGACAGAAACAGATACGCAGTATTTT.

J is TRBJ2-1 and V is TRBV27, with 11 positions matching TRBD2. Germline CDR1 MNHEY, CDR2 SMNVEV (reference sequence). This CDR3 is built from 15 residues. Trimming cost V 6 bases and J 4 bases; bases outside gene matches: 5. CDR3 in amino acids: CASRPTSGNYNEQFF. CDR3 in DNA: TGTGCCAGCAGACCGACTAGCGGGAATTACAATGAGCAGTTCTTC.

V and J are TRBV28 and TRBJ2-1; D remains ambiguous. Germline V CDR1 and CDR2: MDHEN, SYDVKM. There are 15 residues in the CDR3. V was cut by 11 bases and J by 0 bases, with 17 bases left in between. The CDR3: CAATRPTSSYNEQFF. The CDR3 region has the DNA TGTGCCGCGACAAGGCCCACGAGCTCCTACAATGAGCAGTTCTTC.

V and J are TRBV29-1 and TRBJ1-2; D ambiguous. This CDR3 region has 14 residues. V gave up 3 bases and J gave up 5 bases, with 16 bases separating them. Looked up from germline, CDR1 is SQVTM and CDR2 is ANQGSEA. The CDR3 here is CSVDSAGNSYGYTF. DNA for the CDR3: TGCAGCGTTGATTCGGCAGGCAACTCGTATGGCTACACCTTC.

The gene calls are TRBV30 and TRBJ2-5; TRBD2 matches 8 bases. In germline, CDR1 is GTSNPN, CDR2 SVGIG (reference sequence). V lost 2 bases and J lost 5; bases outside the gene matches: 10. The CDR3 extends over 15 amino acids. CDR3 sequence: CAWSPTSAAKETQYF. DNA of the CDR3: TGTGCCTGGAGTCCGACTAGCGCGGCGAAGGAGACCCAGTACTTC.

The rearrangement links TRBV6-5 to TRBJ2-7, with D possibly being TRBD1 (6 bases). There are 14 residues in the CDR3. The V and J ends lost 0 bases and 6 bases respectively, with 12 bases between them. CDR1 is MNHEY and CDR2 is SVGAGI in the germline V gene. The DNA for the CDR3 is TGTGCCAGCAGTTACTCTGCACAGGGTGGCGAGCAGTACTTC. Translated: CASSYSAQGGEQYF.

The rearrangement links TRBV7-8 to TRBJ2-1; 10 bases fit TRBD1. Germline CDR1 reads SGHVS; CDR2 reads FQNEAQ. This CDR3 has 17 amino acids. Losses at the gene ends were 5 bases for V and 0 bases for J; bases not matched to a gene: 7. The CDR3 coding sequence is TGTGCCAGCAGCCGCGGGACAGGGGTCAGCTCCTACAATGAGCAGTTCTTC. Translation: CASSRGTGVSSYNEQFF. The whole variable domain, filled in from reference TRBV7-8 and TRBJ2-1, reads GAGVSQSPRYKVAKRGQDVALRCDPISGHVSLFWYQQALGQGPEFLTYFQNEAQLDKSGLPSDRFFAERPEGSVSTLKIQRTQQEDSAVYLCASSRGTGVSSYNEQFFGPGTRLTVL.

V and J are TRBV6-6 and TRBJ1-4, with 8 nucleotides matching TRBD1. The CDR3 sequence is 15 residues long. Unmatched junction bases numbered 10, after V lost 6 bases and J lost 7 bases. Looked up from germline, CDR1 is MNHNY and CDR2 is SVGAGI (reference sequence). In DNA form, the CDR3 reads TGTGCCAGCAGGGGCCGACAGGGGCGAGGTGAAAAACTGTTTTTT. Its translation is CASRGRQGRGEKLFF.

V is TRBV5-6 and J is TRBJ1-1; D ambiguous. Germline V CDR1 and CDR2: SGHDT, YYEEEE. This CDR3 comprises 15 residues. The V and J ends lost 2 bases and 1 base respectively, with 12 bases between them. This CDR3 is CASSFGPRENTEAFF. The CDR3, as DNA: TGTGCCAGCAGCTTTGGTCCTAGAGAGAACACTGAAGCTTTCTTT.

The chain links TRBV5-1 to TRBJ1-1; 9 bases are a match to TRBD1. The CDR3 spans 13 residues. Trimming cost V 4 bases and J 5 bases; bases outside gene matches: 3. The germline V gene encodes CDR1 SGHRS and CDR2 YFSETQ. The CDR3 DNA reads TGCGCCAGCAGCACCGGACAGGGGACTGAAGCTTTCTTT. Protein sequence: CASSTGQGTEAFF.

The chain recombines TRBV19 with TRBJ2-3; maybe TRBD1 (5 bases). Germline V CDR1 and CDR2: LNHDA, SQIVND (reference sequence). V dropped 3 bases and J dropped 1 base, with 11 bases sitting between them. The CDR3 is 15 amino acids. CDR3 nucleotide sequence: TGTGCCAGTAGTATCTGGGGCGTTGGCACAGATACGCAGTATTTT. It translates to CASSIWGVGTDTQYF.

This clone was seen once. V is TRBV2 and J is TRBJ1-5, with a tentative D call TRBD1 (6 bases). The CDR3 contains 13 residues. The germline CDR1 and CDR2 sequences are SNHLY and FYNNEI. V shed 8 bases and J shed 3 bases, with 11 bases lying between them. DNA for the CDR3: TGTGCCAGCTCACAGGGCAACAATCAGCCCCAGCATTTT. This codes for CASSQGNNQPQHF. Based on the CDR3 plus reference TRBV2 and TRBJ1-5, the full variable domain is EPEVTQTPSHQVTQMGQEVILRCVPISNHLYFYWYRQILGQKVEFLVSFYNNEISEKSEIFDDQFSVERPDGSNFTLKIRSTKLEDSAMYFCASSQGNNQPQHFGDGTRLSIL.

The CDR3 region is CATSEPRTSGKGNEQFF. The CDR3, as DNA: TGTGCCACCAGTGAGCCCCGGACTAGCGGGAAAGGTAATGAGCAGTTCTTC. The chain couples TRBV24-1 to TRBJ2-1, with TRBD2 matching 12 bases. Trimming took 4 bases from V and 7 from J; bases not matched to a gene: 10. This CDR3 has 17 residues. The germline gives CDR1 KGHDR, CDR2 SFDVKD.

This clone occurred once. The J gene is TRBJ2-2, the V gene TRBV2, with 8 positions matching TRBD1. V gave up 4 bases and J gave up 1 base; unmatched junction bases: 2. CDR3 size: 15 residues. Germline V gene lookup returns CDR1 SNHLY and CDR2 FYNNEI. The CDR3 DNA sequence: TGTGCCAGCAGTGGGGACAGGCTGAACACCGGGGAGCTGTTTTTT. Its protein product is CASSGDRLNTGELFF.

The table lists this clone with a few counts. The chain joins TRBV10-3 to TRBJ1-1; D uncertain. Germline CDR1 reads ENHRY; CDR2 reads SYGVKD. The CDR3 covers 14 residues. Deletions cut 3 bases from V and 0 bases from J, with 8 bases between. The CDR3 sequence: CAISDGLLNTEAFF. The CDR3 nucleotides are TGTGCCATCAGTGACGGACTTTTGAACACTGAAGCTTTCTTT.